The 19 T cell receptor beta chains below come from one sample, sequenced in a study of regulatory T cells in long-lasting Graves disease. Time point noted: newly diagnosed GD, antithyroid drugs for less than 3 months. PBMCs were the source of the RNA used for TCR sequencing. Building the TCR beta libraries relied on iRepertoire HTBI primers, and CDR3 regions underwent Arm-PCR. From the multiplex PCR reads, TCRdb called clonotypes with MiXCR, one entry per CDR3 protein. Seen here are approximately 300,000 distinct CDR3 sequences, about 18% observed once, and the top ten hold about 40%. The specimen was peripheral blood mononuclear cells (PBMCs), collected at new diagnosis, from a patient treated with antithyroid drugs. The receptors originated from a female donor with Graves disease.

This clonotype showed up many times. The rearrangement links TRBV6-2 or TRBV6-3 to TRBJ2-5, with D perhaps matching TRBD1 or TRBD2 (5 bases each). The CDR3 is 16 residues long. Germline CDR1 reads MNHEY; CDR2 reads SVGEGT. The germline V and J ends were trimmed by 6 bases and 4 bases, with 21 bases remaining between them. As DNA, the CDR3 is TGTGCCAGCAGCAGACAAGGGACCGATCACCGAGAGACCCAGTACTTC. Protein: CASSRQGTDHRETQYF.

The CDR3 nucleotides read TGTGCCACCAGCAGCAAGGGGCAGTCACCTCCCCCAGATACGCAGTATTTT. Its protein is CATSSKGQSPPPDTQYF. This chain joins TRBV15 and TRBJ2-3; tentatively, D is TRBD1 (5 bases). Trimming removed 3 bases from V and 4 bases from J, with 20 bases in between. In germline, CDR1 is LNHNV, CDR2 YYDKDF (reference sequence). CDR3 length: 17 amino acids.

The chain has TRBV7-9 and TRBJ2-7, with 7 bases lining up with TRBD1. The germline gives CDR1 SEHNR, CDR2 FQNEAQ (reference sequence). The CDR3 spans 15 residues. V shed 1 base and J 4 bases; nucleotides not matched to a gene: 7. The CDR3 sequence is CASSLVAGGDYEQYF. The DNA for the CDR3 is TGTGCCAGCAGCTTAGTAGCAGGGGGTGATTACGAGCAGTACTTC.

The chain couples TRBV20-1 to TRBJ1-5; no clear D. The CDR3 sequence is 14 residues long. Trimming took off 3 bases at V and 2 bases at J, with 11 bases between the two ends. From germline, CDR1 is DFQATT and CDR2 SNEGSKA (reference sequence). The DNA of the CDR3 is TGCAGTGCTAGGGGTGTTACAGGCAATCAGCCCCAGCATTTT. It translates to CSARGVTGNQPQHF.

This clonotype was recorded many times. The CDR3: CASSLSADRAVYQPQHF. CDR3 in DNA: TGTGCCAGCAGTTTATCGGCCGACAGGGCGGTTTATCAGCCCCAGCATTTT. The rearrangement joins TRBV27 to TRBJ1-5, with TRBD1 matching over 7 bases. V shed 0 bases and J 5 bases; nucleotides not matched to a gene: 10. Germline V lookup: CDR1 MNHEY, CDR2 SMNVEV (reference sequence). This CDR3 region has 17 residues.

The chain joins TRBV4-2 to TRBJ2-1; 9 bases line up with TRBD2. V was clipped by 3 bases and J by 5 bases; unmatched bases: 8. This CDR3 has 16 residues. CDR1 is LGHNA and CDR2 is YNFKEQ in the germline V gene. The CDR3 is CASSHLSGSGHNEQFF. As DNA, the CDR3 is TGTGCCAGCAGCCACCTTAGCGGGAGTGGCCACAATGAGCAGTTCTTC.

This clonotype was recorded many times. CDR3 region: CASSPGGPTEAFF. CDR3 in DNA: TGTGCCAGCAGCCCAGGGGGCCCCACTGAAGCTTTCTTT. The chain couples TRBV3-1 to TRBJ1-1; the match to TRBD1 covers 8 bases. V shed 4 bases and J 4 bases; nucleotides not matched to a gene: 2. The CDR3 loop spans 13 amino acids. Germline V lookup: CDR1 LGHDT, CDR2 YNNKEL (reference sequence).

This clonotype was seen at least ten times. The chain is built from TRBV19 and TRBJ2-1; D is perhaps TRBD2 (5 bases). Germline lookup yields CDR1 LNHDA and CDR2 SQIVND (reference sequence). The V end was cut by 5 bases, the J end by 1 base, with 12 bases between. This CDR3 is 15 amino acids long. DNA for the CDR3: TGTGCCAGTAGTCCCAGGACTGGGTCCTACAATGAGCAGTTCTTC. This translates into CASSPRTGSYNEQFF.

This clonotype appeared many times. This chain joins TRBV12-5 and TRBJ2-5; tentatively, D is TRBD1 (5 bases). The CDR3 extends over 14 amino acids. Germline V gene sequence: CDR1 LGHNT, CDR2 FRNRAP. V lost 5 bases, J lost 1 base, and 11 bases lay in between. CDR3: CASGRQGPQETQYF. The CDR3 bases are TGTGCTAGTGGTCGTCAGGGTCCCCAAGAGACCCAGTACTTC.

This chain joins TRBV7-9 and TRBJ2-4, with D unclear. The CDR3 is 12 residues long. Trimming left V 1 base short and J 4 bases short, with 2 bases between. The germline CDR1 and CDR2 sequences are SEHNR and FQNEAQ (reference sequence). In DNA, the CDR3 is TGTGCCAGCAGCTTAGAGAAAAACATTCAGTACTTC. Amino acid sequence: CASSLEKNIQYF. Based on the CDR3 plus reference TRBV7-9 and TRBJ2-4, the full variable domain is DTGVSQNPRHKITKRGQNVTFRCDPISEHNRLYWYRQTLGQGPEFLTYFQNEAQLEKSRLLSDRFSAERPKGSFSTLEIQRTEQGDSAMYLCASSLEKNIQYFGAGTRLSVL.

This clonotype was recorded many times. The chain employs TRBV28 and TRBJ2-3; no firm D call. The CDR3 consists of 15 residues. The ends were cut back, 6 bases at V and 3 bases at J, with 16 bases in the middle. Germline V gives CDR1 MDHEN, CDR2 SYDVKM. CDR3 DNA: TGTGCCAGCAGAGAGTCGGCCGAACCAACAGATACGCAGTATTTT. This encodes CASRESAEPTDTQYF.

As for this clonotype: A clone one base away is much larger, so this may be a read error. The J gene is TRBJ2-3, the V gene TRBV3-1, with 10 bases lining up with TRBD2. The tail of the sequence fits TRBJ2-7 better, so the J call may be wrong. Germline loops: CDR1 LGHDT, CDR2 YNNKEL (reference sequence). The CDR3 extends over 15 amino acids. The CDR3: CASSSALAGTYEQYF. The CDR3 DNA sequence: TGTGCCAGCAGCTCCGCACTAGCGGGAACCTACGAGCAGTACTTC.

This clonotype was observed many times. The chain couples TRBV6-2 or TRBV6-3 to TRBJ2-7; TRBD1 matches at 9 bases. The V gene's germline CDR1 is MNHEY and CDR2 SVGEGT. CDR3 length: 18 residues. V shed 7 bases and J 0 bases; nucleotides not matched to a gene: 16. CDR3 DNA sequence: TGTGCCAGCACCTCGGGAGTGGGGACAGGGCCCTACTCCTACGAGCAGTACTTC. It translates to CASTSGVGTGPYSYEQYF.

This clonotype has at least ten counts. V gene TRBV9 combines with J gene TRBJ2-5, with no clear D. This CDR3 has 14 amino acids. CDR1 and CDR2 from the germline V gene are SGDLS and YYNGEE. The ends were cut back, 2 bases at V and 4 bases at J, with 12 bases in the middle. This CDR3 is CASSVGVALETQYF. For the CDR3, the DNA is TGTGCCAGCAGCGTTGGGGTCGCCTTAGAGACCCAGTACTTC.

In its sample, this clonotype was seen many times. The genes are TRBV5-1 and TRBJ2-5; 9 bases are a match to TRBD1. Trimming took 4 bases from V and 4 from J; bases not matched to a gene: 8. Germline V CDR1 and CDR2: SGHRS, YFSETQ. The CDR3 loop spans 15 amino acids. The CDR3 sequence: CASSQNGQGRETQYF. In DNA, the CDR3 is TGCGCCAGCAGCCAAAACGGACAGGGGCGAGAGACCCAGTACTTC.

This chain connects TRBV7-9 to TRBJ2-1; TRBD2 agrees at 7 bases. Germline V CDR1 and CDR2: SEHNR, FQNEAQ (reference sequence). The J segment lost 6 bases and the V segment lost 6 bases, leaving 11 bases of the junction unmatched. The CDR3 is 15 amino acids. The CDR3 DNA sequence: TGTGCCAGCAGACCACCCGGGACTATGTCCAATGAGCAGTTCTTC. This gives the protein CASRPPGTMSNEQFF.

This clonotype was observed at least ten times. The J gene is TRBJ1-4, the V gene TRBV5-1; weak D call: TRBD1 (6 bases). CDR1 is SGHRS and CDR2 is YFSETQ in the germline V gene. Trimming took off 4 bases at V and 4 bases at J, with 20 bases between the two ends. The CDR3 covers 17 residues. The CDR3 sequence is CASSEPGASGFNEKLFF. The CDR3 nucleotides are TGCGCCAGCAGCGAACCAGGGGCCTCGGGGTTTAATGAAAAACTGTTTTTT.

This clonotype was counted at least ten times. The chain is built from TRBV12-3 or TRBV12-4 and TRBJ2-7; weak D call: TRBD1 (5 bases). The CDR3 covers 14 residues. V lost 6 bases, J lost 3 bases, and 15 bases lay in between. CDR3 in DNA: TGTGCCAGCAGCCAGGGCGTCGGAGTCTACGAGCAGTACTTC. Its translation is CASSQGVGVYEQYF.

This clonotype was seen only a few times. The CDR3 DNA follows: TGTGCCAGCAGCCTCCGGGACAGTAGCTCCTACGAGCAGTACTTC. Translating it yields CASSLRDSSSYEQYF. The chain recombines TRBV6-1 with TRBJ2-7; 7 nucleotides align to TRBD1. This CDR3 contains 15 residues. Trimming at V came to 6 bases and at J to 0 bases, leaving 8 bases not matched to a gene. Germline V gene data show CDR1 as MNHNS and CDR2 as SASEGT.